Listed below are T cell receptor beta chains from one sample, sequenced in a study of regulatory T cells in long-lasting Graves disease. TCRdb processed the multiplex PCR reads anew with MiXCR; each CDR3 protein has one entry. This sample has approximately 380,000 distinct CDR3 sequences, with less than 25% found just once. Source: peripheral blood mononuclear cells (PBMCs), taken when the disease was refractory, from a patient treated with antithyroid drugs. Source of these receptors: a female donor with Graves disease. Each CDR3 is given with its conserved first and last residue. Each record gives: D gene, CDR3 length, V gene, J gene, clone size, CDR3 protein, CDR3 DNA. A D gene is named only where the DNA matches it firmly. A clone size is listed for some rows: how often the clone was seen (once, few, many), or a class if it is expanded.

>TRBD2|16|TRBV10-3|TRBJ2-3|.
CAISETSGSGTDTQYF
TGTGCCATCAGTGAGACTAGCGGGAGCGGCACAGATACGCAGTATTTT
>TRBD2|14|TRBV5-4|TRBJ2-7|once
CASSRTSGIGEQYF
TGTGCCAGCAGCCGGACTAGCGGGATAGGCGAGCAGTACTTC
>.|15|TRBV7-6|TRBJ1-4|many
CASSLEGGENEKLFF
TGTGCCAGCAGCTTAGAGGGGGGGGAAAATGAAAAACTGTTTTTT
>TRBD1|13|TRBV12-3/TRBV12-4|TRBJ2-4|many
CASRGQGTNIQYF
TGTGCCAGCAGGGGACAGGGGACAAACATTCAGTACTTC
>.|16|TRBV20-1|TRBJ2-3|few
CSARDPGLSDMDTQYF
TGCAGTGCTAGAGACCCGGGACTTTCGGATATGGATACGCAGTATTTT
>TRBD2|19|TRBV6-5|TRBJ2-4|many
CASSYPLGLAGVAKNIQYF
TGTGCCAGCAGTTACCCCTTAGGACTAGCGGGAGTTGCCAAAAACATTCAGTACTTC
>.|16|TRBV20-1|TRBJ2-7|.
CSAIRRDPPVNYEQYF
TGCAGTGCTATCCGCAGGGATCCCCCGGTTAACTACGAGCAGTACTTC
>TRBD1|16|TRBV7-9|TRBJ2-4|.
CASSSGQGLAKNIQYF
TGTGCCAGCAGCTCCGGACAGGGATTAGCCAAAAACATTCAGTACTTC
>.|13|TRBV28|TRBJ2-7|many
CASSFLGRAEQYF
TGTGCCAGCAGTTTTTTGGGGCGAGCCGAGCAGTACTTC
>TRBD1|14|TRBV2|TRBJ1-1|.
CASSFRGSNTEAFF
TGTGCCAGCAGTTTCAGGGGGTCGAACACTGAAGCTTTCTTT
>.|13|TRBV12-3/TRBV12-4|TRBJ1-5|many
CASSFGAGQPQHF
TGTGCCAGCAGTTTTGGGGCGGGTCAGCCCCAGCATTTT
>.|15|TRBV2|TRBJ1-6|many
CASSKTGTGNSPLHF
TGTGCCAGCAGTAAAACCGGGACTGGGAATTCACCCCTCCACTTT
>.|14|TRBV9|TRBJ1-1|many
CASSPHGLNTEAFF
TGTGCCAGCAGCCCCCACGGGTTGAACACTGAAGCTTTCTTT
>.|19|TRBV12-3/TRBV12-4|TRBJ1-2|.
CASNGRLWGKASLNYGYTF
TGTGCCAGCAACGGTCGGCTATGGGGCAAAGCGAGCCTTAACTATGGCTACACCTTC